Listed here are 17 T cell receptor beta chains from one sample, sequenced in a study of T cells in Graves' hyperthyroidism and ophthalmopathy. Amplified TCR beta CDR3 regions derived from RNA transcripts. The HTBI primer set drove a first-round RT-PCR of the TCR CDR3. TCRdb called the multiplex PCR reads again in MiXCR, with one record for every CDR3 protein. The sample records some 600,000 distinct CDR3 sequences, over 11% being singletons. Sequenced: blood. These receptors were taken from a woman in her 30s with Graves' hyperthyroidism that later progressed to Graves' ophthalmopathy.

This clonotype has ten or more counts. The chain employs TRBV11-2 and TRBJ2-3; 7 bases are shared with TRBD2. Trimming took 1 base from V and 0 from J; bases not matched to a gene: 4. The CDR3 runs 16 residues. Per germline, CDR1 SGHAT and CDR2 FQNNGV. The CDR3: CASSLVLAASTDTQYF. The CDR3 DNA is TGTGCCAGCAGCTTAGTTCTAGCGGCAAGCACAGATACGCAGTATTTT.

This clonotype was counted at least ten times. V gene TRBV2 combines with J gene TRBJ1-1, with a tentative D call TRBD1 (5 bases). Between the trimmed V and J ends, which lost 5 bases and 11 bases, there was a span of 15 bases. CDR1 is SNHLY and CDR2 is FYNNEI in the germline V gene. The length of the CDR3 is 12 residues. Written as DNA, the CDR3 is TGTGCCAGCAGTTACACGTGGGAGGGGGCTTTCTTT. Residues: CASSYTWEGAFF. Together with reference TRBV2 and TRBJ1-1, the CDR3 gives the full variable domain: EPEVTQTPSHQVTQMGQEVILRCVPISNHLYFYWYRQILGQKVEFLVSFYNNEISEKSEIFDDQFSVERPDGSNFTLKIRSTKLEDSAMYFCASSYTWEGAFFGQGTRLTVV.

In this sample, this clonotype turned up many times. The genes are TRBV9 and TRBJ2-7; TRBD2 aligns across 8 bases. Trimming cost V 3 bases and J 1 base; bases outside gene matches: 6. The CDR3 spans 15 residues. CDR1 and CDR2 (germline): SGDLS, YYNGEE. In DNA, the CDR3 is TGTGCCAGCAGCGCCGGGAGGGCGGGGTCCTACGAGCAGTACTTC. It encodes CASSAGRAGSYEQYF. The full variable domain, in which reference TRBV9 and TRBJ2-7 provide the parts outside the CDR3, is DSGVTQTPKHLITATGQRVTLRCSPRSGDLSVYWYQQSLDQGLQFLIQYYNGEERAKGNILERFSAQQFPDLHSELNLSSLELGDSALYFCASSAGRAGSYEQYFGPGTRLTVT.

This clonotype occurred many times. The chain has TRBV27 and TRBJ2-3, with a weak D call TRBD2 (5 bases). Trimming left V 0 bases short and J 0 bases short, with 13 bases between. This CDR3 has 17 amino acids. The germline V gene has CDR1 MNHEY and CDR2 SMNVEV (reference sequence). The chain's CDR3 is CASSLSISALSTDTQYF. In DNA, the CDR3 is TGTGCCAGCAGTTTATCTATTAGCGCCCTAAGCACAGATACGCAGTATTTT.

This clonotype was counted a single time. A much more abundant neighbour one base away suggests this may be a read error. V usage is TRBV6-5 and J usage is TRBJ2-7; a possible D gene is TRBD1 (5 bases). Per the germline V gene, CDR1 is MNHEY and CDR2 is SVGAGI. CDR3 length: 14 amino acids. The CDR3, as DNA: TGTGCCTGCAGTTACCAGGGATCCTCTTACGAGCAGTACTTC. Its translation: CACSYQGSSYEQYF.

The sample holds many counts of this clonotype. The rearrangement links TRBV19 to TRBJ2-2; D possibly corresponds to TRBD2 (6 bases). The V gene lost 6 bases and the J gene lost 2 bases, with 16 bases spanning the gap. Germline CDR1 LNHDA, CDR2 SQIVND (reference sequence). The CDR3 has 16 amino acids. Here the CDR3 reads CASSKTGTSNTGELFF. In DNA, the CDR3 is TGTGCCAGTAGCAAGACCGGGACTTCAAACACCGGGGAGCTGTTTTTT.

There are many counts of this clonotype. The V call is TRBV20-1, the J call TRBJ1-2; D gene uncertain. In germline, CDR1 is DFQATT, CDR2 SNEGSKA (reference sequence). The ends were cut back, 0 bases at V and 2 bases at J, with 7 bases in the middle. This CDR3 has 13 residues. The CDR3 here is CSAREERNYGYTF. CDR3 in DNA: TGCAGTGCTAGAGAGGAAAGGAACTATGGCTACACCTTC.

The chain recombines TRBV13 with TRBJ2-7; 9 bases are shared with TRBD2. This CDR3 has 15 amino acids. The germline V gene has CDR1 PRHDT and CDR2 FYEKMQ (reference sequence). V dropped 4 bases and J dropped 4; count of bases not matched to a gene: 8. The CDR3 nucleotides are TGTGCCAGCAGCTCTCTCCTAGCGGGAAGTTACGAGCAGTACTTC. Amino acid sequence: CASSSLLAGSYEQYF.

In this sample, this clonotype turned up many times. CDR3 sequence: CASSVGAGGTYQETQYF. The CDR3 DNA reads as TGTGCCAGCAGCGTAGGGGCGGGCGGGACGTACCAAGAGACCCAGTACTTC. The rearrangement uses TRBV9 and TRBJ2-5; perhaps TRBD2 as D (6 bases). Germline lookup yields CDR1 SGDLS and CDR2 YYNGEE. The CDR3 runs 17 residues. The germline V and J ends were trimmed by 0 bases and 0 bases, with 15 bases remaining between them.

V usage is TRBV12-3 or TRBV12-4 and J usage is TRBJ2-1, with 8 nucleotides matching TRBD2. The CDR3 spans 15 residues. V lost 6 bases to trimming and J lost 8 bases; unmatched junction nucleotides: 12. The chain's CDR3 is CASSQENSGGDEQFF. CDR3 in DNA: TGTGCCAGCAGCCAAGAAAACTCCGGGGGGGATGAGCAGTTCTTC.

This clonotype was counted at least ten times. The chain has TRBV19 and TRBJ1-5; D is possibly TRBD1 (5 bases). V lost 9 bases and J 5 bases, leaving 23 bases between the germline ends. The CDR3 loop spans 16 amino acids. Germline V CDR1 and CDR2: LNHDA, SQIVND (reference sequence). The CDR3 nucleotides are TGTGCCAGCAACAACGGGGAGGGAGGCAGGGATCAGCCCCAGCATTTT. It encodes CASNNGEGGRDQPQHF.

The table lists this clonotype with many counts. The CDR3 nucleotides are TGTGCCAGCAGCGGACTACCAAGGTCAGATACGCAGTATTTT. Translation gives CASSGLPRSDTQYF. V usage is TRBV6-2 or TRBV6-3 and J usage is TRBJ2-3, with a tentative D call TRBD2 (6 bases). The CDR3 totals 14 residues. The V end lost 6 bases, the J end lost 4 bases, and 14 bases lay between the germline ends. Germline CDR1 MNHEY, CDR2 SVGEGT.

This chain links TRBV28 with TRBJ2-3; 12 bases are shared with TRBD2. Germline CDR1 and CDR2: MDHEN and SYDVKM. V trimming: 5 bases; J trimming: 0 bases; junction bases outside the gene matches: 18. This CDR3 has 21 amino acids. CDR3: CASSQTSGRVPSPPSTDTQYF. CDR3 sequence (DNA): TGTGCCAGCAGTCAGACTAGCGGGAGAGTACCCTCCCCTCCGAGCACAGATACGCAGTATTTT. The whole variable domain, remainder taken from reference TRBV28 and TRBJ2-3, is DVKVTQSSRYLVKRTGEKVFLECVQDMDHENMFWYRQDPGLGLRLIYFSYDVKMKEKGDIPEGYSVSREKKERFSLILESASTNQTSMYLCASSQTSGRVPSPPSTDTQYFGPGTRLTVL.

This clonotype has just a few counts. The chain's CDR3 is CAARDVGGEKLFF. The CDR3 DNA follows: TGTGCTGCCCGGGACGTCGGAGGGGAAAAACTGTTTTTT. This rearrangement joins TRBV30 to TRBJ1-4; the D gene is possibly TRBD1 (5 bases). The V gene's germline CDR1 is GTSNPN and CDR2 SVGIG (reference sequence). CDR3 length equals 13 residues.

This clonotype occurred many times. The junction departs from germline at one end; a sequencing error may be responsible. The chain is built from TRBV11-2 and TRBJ2-3, with 12 bases lining up with TRBD2. This CDR3 is built from 17 residues. The germline V gene encodes CDR1 SGHAT and CDR2 FQNNGV. This CDR3 reads CASTLNAGTSGTDTQYF. The CDR3, as DNA: TGTGCCAGCACCTTAAACGCCGGGACTAGCGGGACAGATACGCAGTATTTT. The variable domain in full, completed from reference TRBV11-2 and TRBJ2-3, reads EAGVAQSPRYKIIEKRQSVAFWCNPISGHATLYWYQQILGQGPKLLIQFQNNGVVDDSQLPKDRFSAERLKGVDSTLKIQPAKLEDSAVYLCASTLNAGTSGTDTQYFGPGTRLTVL.

This clonotype was observed at least ten times. The chain carries TRBV30 and TRBJ2-7; D possibly matches TRBD1 or TRBD2 (5 bases each). Germline CDR1 GTSNPN, CDR2 SVGIG (reference sequence). CDR3 length: 15 residues. V lost 0 bases, J lost 0 bases, and 12 bases lay in between. This CDR3 reads CAWSVGTELSYEQYF. CDR3 coding DNA: TGTGCCTGGAGTGTAGGGACCGAACTCTCCTACGAGCAGTACTTC.

This clonotype was counted many times. This chain connects TRBV2 to TRBJ2-1; no clear D. Germline V gene lookup returns CDR1 SNHLY and CDR2 FYNNEI. Trimming took 8 bases from V and 0 from J, leaving 5 bases between them. This CDR3 region has 12 residues. CDR3 in DNA: TGTGCCAGCGGTACCTCCTACAATGAGCAGTTCTTC. It encodes CASGTSYNEQFF.